This T cell receptor beta chain was sequenced in a study of CD8 T cells in ankylosing spondylitis. General study results and limits: Reactive arthritis synovial fluid and blood were previously reported to contain some motif variants. About 8 highly homologous variants made up a TCR beta motif that seemed to typify ankylosing spondylitis blood.

This clonotype was seen more than once but under ten times. Its antigen is unknown. As the method for making TCR beta libraries, quantitative 5'-RACE with molecular barcodes was used. MiXCR was run by TCRdb on the 5' RACE reads, yielding one entry per CDR3 protein. The table includes roughly 230,000 distinct CDR3 sequences, about 10% detected once. Germline V gene sequence: CDR1 SGHDT, CDR2 YYEEEE. The V gene lost 3 bases and the J gene lost 3 bases, with 15 bases spanning the gap. This CDR3 is 15 amino acids long. This TCR was sampled from a male donor with ankylosing spondylitis or in good health (not recorded which). Sequenced input: blood, either unsorted or a sorted T cell fraction (not recorded which). This sequence joins TRBV5-6 and TRBJ1-2; D is undetermined. CDR3 coding DNA: TGTGCCAGCAGCTCGGACGGACGACTCCACTATGGCTACACCTTC. Its translation: CASSSDGRLHYGYTF.